The sample holds a few counts of the clone carrying this T cell receptor (beta chain). What it binds is not known. The sample belongs to a study of T-cell memory formation after mild COVID-19. Background on the study: For the most part, TCR clusters were specific to one donor.

Points from the study as a whole: A second wave expanding day 15 to 37 was CD4+-biased; contracting clones were balanced.

One entry per CDR3 protein results from TCRdb running MiXCR on the 5' RACE reads. The table records about 360,000 distinct CDR3 sequences, around an eighth of them present only once. Sequenced input: PBMCs or a T cell subset sorted from them (not recorded which). The clonotype was recovered from a man aged 18 to 29 who had mild COVID-19 (a few samples of this study predate the infection). Cell type and time point are not known.

CDR3 sequence: CASSQDLRESLNTQYF. CDR3 DNA sequence: TGTGCCAGCAGCCAAGACTTGCGGGAATCACTTAATACGCAGTATTTT. The genes are TRBV4-2 and TRBJ2-3, with D possibly matching TRBD2 (6 bases). Germline CDR1 and CDR2: LGHNA and YNFKEQ. The CDR3 length is 16 residues. V lost 0 bases and J 7 bases, leaving 17 bases between the germline ends.